The next 19 T cell receptor beta chains were all read from a single sample in a study of cytomegalovirus exposure and HLA in healthy donors. Primers included in the PCR were 60 Vbeta and 13 Jbeta primers. Produced via immunoSEQ multiplex PCR; TCRdb's table is partial and in-frame only. The repertoire includes 150,000 to 200,000 clones, 68% of them detected once, and 1.3% to 1.5% sits in the top ten. Material for sequencing was PBMCs. Receptor source: a man in his forties or fifties in good health and CMV-seronegative.

The gene calls are TRBV7-9 and TRBJ1-6; D is perhaps TRBD1 (5 bases). Trimming removed 3 bases from V and 8 bases from J, with 11 bases in between. This CDR3 comprises 14 residues. Per germline, CDR1 SEHNR and CDR2 FQNEAQ (reference sequence). CDR3 sequence reads: CASSFTDSYSPLHF. The CDR3 region has the DNA TGTGCCAGCAGCTTTACAGACAGTTATTCACCCCTCCACTTT.

The sample holds a few counts of this clone. The chain uses TRBV6-1 and TRBJ2-1; D is ambiguous. The CDR3 runs 12 residues. V was trimmed by 6 bases and J by 4 bases, leaving 7 bases between them. The germline V gene has CDR1 MNHNS and CDR2 SASEGT. CDR3 sequence (DNA): TGTGCCAGCAGACCAGATTACAATGAGCAGTTCTTC. The encoded protein is CASRPDYNEQFF.

V and J are TRBV10-1 and TRBJ2-2; D perhaps matches TRBD1 (6 bases). The V and J ends lost 3 bases and 1 base respectively, with 9 bases between them. Germline assignment: CDR1 WNHNN and CDR2 SYGVQD (reference sequence). The CDR3 length is 15 residues. For the CDR3, the DNA is TGCGCCAGCAGTGACCCGGACAGGAACACCGGGGAGCTGTTTTTT. Translating it yields CASSDPDRNTGELFF.

J is TRBJ1-5 and V is TRBV6-6, with 9 bases fitting TRBD1. CDR3 length: 14 amino acids. Germline-derived CDR1 and CDR2 are MNHNY and SVGAGI (reference sequence). The J segment lost 6 bases and the V segment lost 5 bases, leaving 5 bases of the junction unmatched. The CDR3: CASSHRQGGQPQHF. CDR3 coding DNA: TGTGCCAGCAGTCACCGACAGGGGGGTCAGCCCCAGCATTTT.

This sequence joins TRBV2 and TRBJ2-7; 9 bases match TRBD1. V lost 8 bases to trimming and J lost 4 bases; unmatched junction nucleotides: 6. This CDR3 comprises 13 residues. Germline V gene data show CDR1 as SNHLY and CDR2 as FYNNEI. The CDR3 sequence: CASSGTGYYEQYF. CDR3 DNA: TGTGCCAGCTCCGGGACAGGGTATTACGAGCAGTACTTC.

This chain links TRBV19 with TRBJ2-7; 7 bases match TRBD1. CDR3 length: 15 amino acids. Germline lookup yields CDR1 LNHDA and CDR2 SQIVND (reference sequence). The ends lost 4 bases at V and 3 bases at J; junction bases unmatched: 9. The DNA for the CDR3 is TGTGCCAGTAGTACCTCCCGACAGGGTAACTACGAGCAGTACTTC. Translation gives CASSTSRQGNYEQYF.

This clone was found once. Written as DNA, the CDR3 is TGTGCCAGCACCCCTGGCGGAAGCCCCTCGAGCACAGATACGCAGTATTTT. Its protein product is CASTPGGSPSSTDTQYF. This chain links TRBV5-8 with TRBJ2-3; D remains unclear. V shed 6 bases and J shed 0 bases, with 20 bases lying between them. The CDR3 covers 17 residues. Germline V lookup: CDR1 SGHTS, CDR2 YDEGEE.

The chain combines TRBV7-2 with TRBJ2-7; weak D call: TRBD2 (5 bases). From germline, CDR1 is SGHTA and CDR2 FQGNSA. V dropped 6 bases and J dropped 3 bases, with 9 bases sitting between them. CDR3 length: 12 amino acids. CDR3: CASSVLGYEQYF. The CDR3 DNA reads as TGTGCCAGCAGTGTACTAGGCTACGAGCAGTACTTC.

This clone has just one count. The CDR3 nucleotides are TGTGCCAGCAGCTCTATCACAGATACGCAGTATTTT. It yields the protein CASSSITDTQYF. The rearrangement joins TRBV9 to TRBJ2-3; D call uncertain. Trimming took 4 bases from V and 2 from J, leaving 5 bases between them. The CDR3 is 12 amino acids. From germline, CDR1 is SGDLS and CDR2 YYNGEE.

The chain combines TRBV2 with TRBJ2-5, with D tentatively TRBD2 (5 bases). Trimming pared 0 bases from V and 5 bases from J, leaving 10 bases between. From germline, CDR1 is SNHLY and CDR2 FYNNEI. The CDR3 covers 14 residues. CDR3 DNA sequence: TGTGCCAGCAGTGAAGCGGGAGTTGGGGAGACCCAGTACTTC. This codes for CASSEAGVGETQYF.

V and J are TRBV5-5 and TRBJ1-3; D unclear. CDR1 and CDR2 from the germline V gene are SGHKS and YYEKEE (reference sequence). This CDR3 has 17 residues. V lost 4 bases, J lost 4 bases, and 21 bases lay in between. CDR3: CASSIRSGGVTGNTIYF. CDR3 DNA: TGTGCCAGCAGCATCAGGTCGGGCGGGGTAACGGGAAACACCATATATTTT. The variable domain in full, completed from reference TRBV5-5 and TRBJ1-3, reads DAGVTQSPTHLIKTRGQQVTLRCSPISGHKSVSWYQQVLGQGPQFIFQYYEKEERGRGNFPDRFSARQFPNYSSELNVNALLLGDSALYLCASSIRSGGVTGNTIYFGEGSWLTVV.

The genes are TRBV6-6 and TRBJ2-5; D is unresolved. Germline CDR1 MNHNY, CDR2 SVGAGI (reference sequence). Trimming took off 4 bases at V and 2 bases at J, with 2 bases between the two ends. CDR3 length equals 11 residues. This CDR3 is CASSLQETQYF. DNA for the CDR3: TGTGCCAGCAGTTTACAAGAGACCCAGTACTTC.

The J gene is TRBJ2-2, the V gene TRBV5-1; 8 bases align to TRBD1. This CDR3 region has 15 residues. CDR1 is SGHRS and CDR2 is YFSETQ in the germline V gene. J lost 1 base, V lost 7 bases, and 6 bases had no gene match. CDR3 DNA: TGCGCCAGCTCACCCGGACAGGGGAACACCGGGGAGCTGTTTTTT. Translation: CASSPGQGNTGELFF.

V gene TRBV4-1 combines with J gene TRBJ2-3, with no clear D. The CDR3 runs 14 residues. Trimming stripped 1 base from V and 3 bases from J, with 8 bases between. Per the germline V gene, CDR1 is MGHRA and CDR2 is YSYEKL. DNA of the CDR3: TGCGCCAGCAGCCAAGCGGGTGTGACAGATACGCAGTATTTT. It codes for CASSQAGVTDTQYF.

The chain couples TRBV7-8 to TRBJ2-3; 9 bases align to TRBD2. Germline trimming cut 3 bases from V and 5 bases from J; bases unmatched to any gene: 6. CDR3 length: 15 residues. Germline assignment: CDR1 SGHVS and CDR2 FQNEAQ. The CDR3 loop is CASSFDGRGGDTQYF. The CDR3 DNA sequence: TGTGCCAGCAGCTTTGACGGGCGGGGGGGAGATACGCAGTATTTT.

The V and J genes are TRBV18 and TRBJ1-6; TRBD1 aligns across 7 bases. The V gene end was trimmed by 5 bases and the J gene end by 4 bases; junction bases not matched to a gene: 5. This CDR3 spans 15 amino acids. Germline values: CDR1 KGHSH, CDR2 LQKENI. The CDR3 spells CASSGRDRYNSPLHF. The CDR3 nucleotides are TGTGCCAGCTCAGGCCGGGACAGATATAATTCACCCCTCCACTTT. Full variable domain (rest looked up from reference TRBV18 and TRBJ1-6): NAGVMQNPRHLVRRRGQEARLRCSPMKGHSHVYWYRQLPEEGLKFMVYLQKENIIDESGMPKERFSAEFPKEGPSILRIQQVVRGDSAAYFCASSGRDRYNSPLHFGNGTRLTVT.

The CDR3 sequence is CASHDPRTGNTEAFF. For the CDR3, the DNA is TGTGCCAGCCATGACCCTAGGACTGGGAACACTGAAGCTTTCTTT. The chain links TRBV6-5 to TRBJ1-1; D is unresolved. The CDR3 is made up of 15 amino acids. V lost 8 bases, J lost 1 base, and 17 bases lay in between. Germline lookup yields CDR1 MNHEY and CDR2 SVGAGI.

The chain joins TRBV6-5 to TRBJ2-2; D is undetermined. V lost 5 bases to trimming and J lost 1 base, with 8 bases between them. The CDR3 runs 14 residues. The germline CDR1 and CDR2 sequences are MNHEY and SVGAGI. In DNA, the CDR3 is TGTGCCAGCAGTAAAAGCCGGAACACCGGGGAGCTGTTTTTT. Its translation is CASSKSRNTGELFF.

The chain carries TRBV27 and TRBJ1-2; TRBD1 agrees at 7 bases. The germline gives CDR1 MNHEY, CDR2 SMNVEV (reference sequence). Germline trimming cut 5 bases from V and 4 bases from J; bases unmatched to any gene: 13. The CDR3 loop spans 16 amino acids. CDR3 loop: CASSPGTASPGYGYTF. The CDR3, as DNA: TGTGCCAGCAGTCCCGGGACAGCGTCCCCCGGCTATGGCTACACCTTC.